The clone carrying this T cell receptor (beta chain) was seen at least ten times. Time point of the sample: patch test 1, 2 weeks after DPC sensitization. Specified treatment: therapeutic diphenylcyclopropenone sensitization with weekly scalp DPC. People who gave samples had alopecia, were 18 to 70 years old, and were suitable for DPC. This CDR3 is 15 amino acids long. The V and J ends lost 10 bases and 7 bases respectively, with 22 bases between them. Germline V gene data show CDR1 as SNHLY and CDR2 as FYNNEI. The data belong to a study of human T cells and chemical hapten exposure. Study-wide background: 2% DPC applied to an approximately 2 cm by approximately 2 cm arm area sensitized donors.

TCRdb passed the RACE reads through MiXCR, listing each CDR3 protein once. Altogether around 150,000 distinct CDR3 sequences are present, about 14% being singletons, with the ten largest covering about 1.7%. The chain joins TRBV2 to TRBJ2-2; either TRBD1 or TRBD2 may supply D (6 bases each). The material was whole blood, obtained in connection with sensitization to the hapten diphenylcyclopropenone (DPC). The TCR comes from a woman in her 30s with alopecia areata. Some clones in this sample may be carry-over from other donors' samples. The CDR3 DNA reads as TGTGCCACCAGCCTGAGTGGGGGGCTCGTCGGGGAGCTGTTTTTT. Protein: CATSLSGGLVGELFF. The full variable domain, completed using reference TRBV2 and TRBJ2-2, is EPEVTQTPSHQVTQMGQEVILRCVPISNHLYFYWYRQILGQKVEFLVSFYNNEISEKSEIFDDQFSVERPDGSNFTLKIRSTKLEDSAMYFCATSLSGGLVGELFFGEGSRLTVL.